This T cell receptor (beta chain) was found in a study of T cells in localized non-small cell lung cancer. This table comes from immunoSEQ multiplex PCR, and its TCRdb copy is limited to in-frame clones, with some not included. The table lists 25,000 to 40,000 clones, just under 80% of them singletons. Study observations and caveats: Without multi-region sequencing, intratumor heterogeneity could not be excluded. Clonality of T cells reached its maximum in uninvolved adjacent lung, surpassing tumor. Longer overall survival was associated with a higher density of T cells in the blood. The study detected a median roughly 50 of the top 100 tumor clones in adjacent lung.

V was pared by 0 bases and J by 8 bases, with 9 bases between. Germline CDR1 SGHDT, CDR2 YYEEEE. The CDR3 has 14 residues. Comments on this clone: The antigen is unknown.

Sequencing used peripheral blood, obtained before any cancer treatment. This clonotype originated in a male donor aged 60 or older with stage III squamous cell lung carcinoma. This rearrangement joins TRBV5-6 to TRBJ2-6, with D perhaps TRBD1 (6 bases). The chain's CDR3 is CASSLGDRSNVLTF. The CDR3, as DNA: TGTGCCAGCAGCTTGGGCGACAGGTCCAACGTCCTGACTTTC.